Described below is a single TCR beta chain sequence and its context. V lost 4 bases and J lost 1, with 5 bases in between. The CDR3 has 13 residues. The germline CDR1 and CDR2 sequences are SGHAT and FQDESV (reference sequence). This sample is part of a study of blood T cell repertoires in COVID-19. Libraries were prepared by immunoSEQ multiplex PCR; TCRdb keeps only in-frame clonotypes and omits some of them. The table includes 250,000 to 300,000 clones, roughly 90% detected once. The V gene is TRBV11-1, the J gene TRBJ2-1; D call uncertain. The source of this sequence is a man aged 35 to 55 who had recovered from COVID-19. Specimen: PBMCs or T cells enriched from blood (not recorded which). The CDR3 is CASSSQSYNEQFF. The CDR3 coding sequence is TGTGCCAGCAGCTCCCAATCCTACAATGAGCAGTTCTTC.